These 31 T cell receptor beta chains share one sample of origin, sequenced in a study of graft-versus-host responses after intestinal transplantation. Repertoires were generated with immunoSEQ multiplex PCR, while TCRdb's copy carries only in-frame clones and drops some. The table has 95,000 or so clones, around 90% seen once. The sample consisted of PBMCs, taken just under 460 days after intestinal transplant. These receptors were collected from a human patient who received an intestinal transplant, so some T cells may come from the graft donor.

This CDR3 is CSVEATGRDATNEKLFF. Written as DNA, the CDR3 is TGCAGCGTTGAAGCCACAGGGAGGGATGCAACTAATGAAAAACTGTTTTTT. The chain joins TRBV29-1 to TRBJ1-4; D perhaps matches TRBD1 (6 bases). From germline, CDR1 is SQVTM and CDR2 ANQGSEA. There are 17 residues in the CDR3. V was cut by 1 base and J by 0 bases, with 15 bases left in between.

This clone was recorded only once. The chain employs TRBV10-3 and TRBJ1-1; D perhaps matches TRBD1 (6 bases). Trimming pared 3 bases from V and 5 bases from J, leaving 19 bases between. CDR1 and CDR2 (germline): ENHRY, SYGVKD. This CDR3 is 16 amino acids long. The DNA of the CDR3 is TGTGCCATCAGTGAAGCAGGGGTAGTCGAACGGACTGAAGCTTTCTTT. Translating it yields CAISEAGVVERTEAFF.

DNA of the CDR3: TGTGCCAGAAGCCGCCGAAGGACAGGGGATGGCTACACCTTC. Encoded protein: CARSRRRTGDGYTF. The V and J genes are TRBV5-3 and TRBJ1-2; 9 nucleotides agree with TRBD1. TRBV5-3 qualifies as an ORF whose function is uncertain. With V trimmed by 4 bases and J by 6 bases, 7 bases remained unmatched. There are 14 residues in the CDR3.

This clone was seen only once. This chain links TRBV15 with TRBJ2-6; no reliable D call. The germline CDR1 and CDR2 sequences are LNHNV and YYDKDF (reference sequence). V gave up 3 bases and J gave up 0 bases, with 12 bases separating them. This CDR3 region has 17 residues. The chain's CDR3 is CATSSEDPFSGANVLTF. CDR3 nucleotide sequence: TGTGCCACCAGCAGTGAGGACCCTTTCTCTGGGGCCAACGTCCTGACTTTC.

The J gene is TRBJ2-7, the V gene TRBV5-1; D possibly corresponds to TRBD1 (6 bases). Germline values: CDR1 SGHRS, CDR2 YFSETQ. The CDR3 is 14 residues long. The V end lost 4 bases, the J end lost 5 bases, and 16 bases lay between the germline ends. The CDR3 is CASSPGQLQDEQYF. CDR3 coding DNA: TGCGCCAGCAGCCCAGGACAGCTACAAGACGAGCAGTACTTC.

The sample holds one count of this clone. V and J are TRBV19 and TRBJ1-2, with no clear D. The germline gives CDR1 LNHDA, CDR2 SQIVND (reference sequence). The germline V and J ends were trimmed by 5 bases and 4 bases, with 5 bases remaining between them. The CDR3 has 11 amino acids. The CDR3 sequence is CASSFPYGYTF. Written as DNA, the CDR3 is TGTGCCAGTAGTTTTCCCTATGGCTACACCTTC. The variable domain in full, with the rest retrieved from reference TRBV19 and TRBJ1-2, is DGGITQSPKYLFRKEGQNVTLSCEQNLNHDAMYWYRQDPGQGLRLIYYSQIVNDFQKGDIAEGYSVSREKKESFPLTVTSAQKNPTAFYLCASSFPYGYTFGSGTRLTVV.

This rearrangement joins TRBV4-1 to TRBJ2-3, with D uncertain. The CDR3 is made up of 16 amino acids. Looked up from germline, CDR1 is MGHRA and CDR2 is YSYEKL. Trimming cost V 1 base and J 0 bases, with 11 bases left between them. CDR3 nucleotide sequence: TGCGCCAGCAGCCAAGTTGTCTACAGTAGCACAGATACGCAGTATTTT. Amino acids: CASSQVVYSSTDTQYF.

CDR3 coding DNA: TGTGCCAGCAGACCGGTGGACAGTCCCACTGAAGCTTTCTTT. It yields the protein CASRPVDSPTEAFF. This chain connects TRBV6-5 to TRBJ1-1; weak D call: TRBD1 (6 bases). V shed 6 bases and J shed 4 bases, with 15 bases lying between them. Germline CDR1 MNHEY, CDR2 SVGAGI. The CDR3 runs 14 residues.

The V call is TRBV7-6, the J call TRBJ1-4; maybe TRBD1 (5 bases). Germline V gene lookup returns CDR1 SGHVS and CDR2 FNYEAQ. Trimming removed 5 bases at V and 0 bases at J, with 7 bases between. This CDR3 has 14 residues. Here the CDR3 DNA reads TGTGCCAGCAGCCTCAGGGCAACTAATGAAAAACTGTTTTTT. Encoded protein: CASSLRATNEKLFF.

This clone was counted a single time. The rearrangement uses TRBV7-2 and TRBJ1-3; 8 bases match TRBD1. V lost 1 base, J lost 3 bases, and 5 bases stayed unmatched. The CDR3 extends over 16 amino acids. Per germline, CDR1 SGHTA and CDR2 FQGNSA. CDR3 sequence (DNA): TGTGCCAGCAGCTTAGACCCAGGGGGCATTGGAAACACCATATATTTT. Amino acids: CASSLDPGGIGNTIYF.

This clone was seen a handful of times. The chain has TRBV5-1 and TRBJ2-2, with 7 positions matching TRBD1. The V gene's germline CDR1 is SGHRS and CDR2 YFSETQ. J lost 4 bases, V lost 1 base, and 7 bases had no gene match. This CDR3 is 16 amino acids long. CDR3 nucleotides: TGCGCCAGCAGCTTGTATGAGACAGGGTCCACCGGGGAGCTGTTTTTT. This codes for CASSLYETGSTGELFF. Combining the CDR3 with reference TRBV5-1 and TRBJ2-2 gives the whole variable domain KAGVTQTPRYLIKTRGQQVTLSCSPISGHRSVSWYQQTPGQGLQFLFEYFSETQRNKGNFPGRFSGRQFSNSRSEMNVSTLELGDSALYLCASSLYETGSTGELFFGEGSRLTVL.

The gene calls are TRBV5-4 and TRBJ2-7; D perhaps matches TRBD1 (6 bases). The CDR3 spans 14 residues. Per the germline V gene, CDR1 is SGHNT and CDR2 is YYREEE (reference sequence). The ends were cut back, 4 bases at V and 3 bases at J, with 14 bases in the middle. CDR3 nucleotides: TGTGCCAGCAGCCACCAGGGGACGAGCTACGAGCAGTACTTC. This encodes CASSHQGTSYEQYF.

The V call is TRBV13, the J call TRBJ2-2; a weak D match, TRBD2 (6 bases). This CDR3 spans 16 amino acids. Germline-derived CDR1 and CDR2 are PRHDT and FYEKMQ (reference sequence). Trimming stripped 7 bases from V and 0 bases from J, with 15 bases between. The CDR3 is CASTIGEVANTGELFF. The CDR3 DNA sequence: TGTGCCAGCACAATAGGGGAGGTTGCGAACACCGGGGAGCTGTTTTTT.

The genes are TRBV5-1 and TRBJ1-1; no firm D call. CDR1 is SGHRS and CDR2 is YFSETQ in the germline V gene. CDR3 length: 12 amino acids. The V end was cut by 2 bases, the J end by 5 bases, with 7 bases between. The DNA of the CDR3 is TGCGCCAGCAGCTTCGGGGAGACTGAAGCTTTCTTT. This sequence encodes CASSFGETEAFF.

J is TRBJ1-1 and V is TRBV27, with D uncertain. This CDR3 is 13 amino acids long. CDR1 and CDR2 (germline): MNHEY, SMNVEV (reference sequence). V gave up 5 bases and J gave up 1 base, with 8 bases separating them. The CDR3 reads CASSPGGNTEAFF. The CDR3 DNA sequence: TGTGCCAGCAGTCCCGGCGGGAACACTGAAGCTTTCTTT.

This chain links TRBV9 with TRBJ1-1, with 9 bases matching TRBD1. J gave up 9 bases and V 3 bases, and 3 bases lay outside the gene matches. Germline V gives CDR1 SGDLS, CDR2 YYNGEE. CDR3 length: 12 amino acids. CDR3 protein: CASSDGTGKAFF. The CDR3 DNA reads TGTGCCAGCAGCGACGGGACAGGGAAAGCTTTCTTT.

The chain has TRBV5-1 and TRBJ1-1, with D possibly TRBD1 on 5 matching bases. V was pared by 0 bases and J by 1 base, with 7 bases between. Germline V gives CDR1 SGHRS, CDR2 YFSETQ. The CDR3 sequence is 14 residues long. The CDR3 spells CASSLAGANTEAFF. For the CDR3, the DNA is TGCGCCAGCAGCTTGGCCGGGGCGAACACTGAAGCTTTCTTT.

The rearrangement joins TRBV6-5 to TRBJ2-2; D uncertain. The CDR3 extends over 14 amino acids. V shed 7 bases and J shed 1 base, with 10 bases lying between them. CDR1 and CDR2 (germline): MNHEY, SVGAGI. The CDR3 is CASTPWGNTGELFF. The DNA for the CDR3 is TGTGCCAGCACCCCGTGGGGGAACACCGGGGAGCTGTTTTTT.

V gene TRBV10-3 combines with J gene TRBJ1-1, with 8 bases lining up with TRBD1. V lost 6 bases and J lost 2; bases outside the gene matches: 5. The V gene's germline CDR1 is ENHRY and CDR2 SYGVKD. The CDR3 spans 14 residues. CDR3 sequence reads: CAIRTGQGNTEAFF. CDR3 sequence (DNA): TGTGCCATCAGAACTGGACAGGGAAACACTGAAGCTTTCTTT.

This chain joins TRBV6-4 and TRBJ2-3; the match to TRBD2 covers 8 bases. This CDR3 has 14 amino acids. From germline, CDR1 is MRHNA and CDR2 SNTAGT. The V segment lost 5 bases and the J segment 4 bases; nucleotides outside the gene matches: 5. CDR3: CASSPGGAPDTQYF. Here the CDR3 DNA reads TGTGCCAGCAGTCCCGGGGGGGCCCCAGATACGCAGTATTTT.

This sequence joins TRBV27 and TRBJ2-7; D might be TRBD1 (6 bases). Germline CDR1 is MNHEY and CDR2 is SMNVEV (reference sequence). The ends were cut back, 2 bases at V and 7 bases at J, with 21 bases in the middle. The CDR3 is 16 residues long. CDR3 region: CASSLILWGTQGEQYF. CDR3 bases: TGTGCCAGCAGTTTAATCTTGTGGGGGACCCAGGGGGAGCAGTACTTC.

The chain combines TRBV15 with TRBJ1-1; TRBD1 matches 8 bases. Germline CDR1 LNHNV, CDR2 YYDKDF (reference sequence). The CDR3 is 14 amino acids. The V segment lost 6 bases and the J segment 5 bases; nucleotides outside the gene matches: 8. CDR3 in amino acids: CATRPDRGGTEAFF. The CDR3 nucleotides are TGTGCCACCAGGCCCGACAGGGGAGGGACTGAAGCTTTCTTT.

The J gene is TRBJ1-5, the V gene TRBV5-1; 8 nucleotides line up with TRBD1. V trimming: 0 bases; J trimming: 6 bases; junction bases outside the gene matches: 5. CDR3 size: 15 residues. CDR1 and CDR2 from the germline V gene are SGHRS and YFSETQ. The CDR3 DNA is TGCGCCAGCAGCTTGGATGGCAGGGGGCGTCAGCCCCAGCATTTT. Amino acid sequence: CASSLDGRGRQPQHF.

The chain carries TRBV11-2 and TRBJ2-4, with TRBD1 matching over 10 bases. J was trimmed by 8 bases and V by 5 bases; bases with no gene match: 9. Germline V gene lookup returns CDR1 SGHAT and CDR2 FQNNGV. CDR3 length: 15 amino acids. The CDR3 nucleotides are TGTGCCAGCAGCCCTACCGGGACAGGGGAAGACATTCAGTACTTC. Its protein product is CASSPTGTGEDIQYF.

The gene calls are TRBV19 and TRBJ2-3; D not resolved. The germline gives CDR1 LNHDA, CDR2 SQIVND (reference sequence). This CDR3 is 14 amino acids long. V lost 2 bases, J lost 2 bases, and 8 bases lay in between. DNA of the CDR3: TGTGCCAGTAGTATAACTGTGAACACAGATACGCAGTATTTT. This translates into CASSITVNTDTQYF.

Written as DNA, the CDR3 is TGTGCCAGCTCACCACTGGGTCCGGGGACAGGGGACGATGAGCAGTTCTTC. It codes for CASSPLGPGTGDDEQFF. The chain couples TRBV18 to TRBJ2-1, with TRBD1 matching over 10 bases. CDR3 length: 17 residues. The ends lost 1 base at V and 8 bases at J; junction bases unmatched: 11. Germline loops: CDR1 KGHSH, CDR2 LQKENI.

The rearrangement uses TRBV2 and TRBJ1-1; D gene ambiguous. The CDR3 totals 14 residues. V dropped 3 bases and J dropped 5 bases, with 13 bases sitting between them. The germline CDR1 and CDR2 sequences are SNHLY and FYNNEI. CDR3: CASSDWFRGTEAFF. As DNA, the CDR3 is TGTGCCAGCAGTGACTGGTTTCGGGGAACTGAAGCTTTCTTT.

The chain joins TRBV18 to TRBJ1-4; 11 bases match TRBD1. J lost 8 bases, V lost 3 bases, and 8 bases had no gene match. CDR1 and CDR2 (germline): KGHSH, LQKENI. The CDR3 is 16 residues long. The CDR3 region is CASSPGQGDLGEKLFF. The CDR3 DNA is TGTGCCAGCTCACCGGGACAGGGGGATTTGGGAGAAAAACTGTTTTTT.

The chain is built from TRBV19 and TRBJ2-2; D possibly corresponds to TRBD1 (5 bases). Germline lookup yields CDR1 LNHDA and CDR2 SQIVND (reference sequence). The V end lost 1 base, the J end lost 8 bases, and 14 bases lay between the germline ends. CDR3 size: 15 residues. This CDR3 is CASSIAAGWGGELFF. CDR3 coding DNA: TGTGCCAGTAGTATAGCAGCAGGGTGGGGAGGGGAGCTGTTTTTT.

The J gene is TRBJ2-2, the V gene TRBV28; the match to TRBD1 covers 8 bases. Losses at the gene ends were 5 bases for V and 3 bases for J; bases not matched to a gene: 5. The CDR3 extends over 15 amino acids. CDR1 MDHEN and CDR2 SYDVKM come from the germline V gene. For the CDR3, the DNA is TGTGCCAGCAGTACAGGGGGTCGGGACACCGGGGAGCTGTTTTTT. Translation: CASSTGGRDTGELFF.

The chain recombines TRBV7-9 with TRBJ2-5; tentative D call: TRBD2 (5 bases). This CDR3 is 12 amino acids long. Germline V gene sequence: CDR1 SEHNR, CDR2 FQNEAQ (reference sequence). With 8 bases removed from V and 4 bases from J, the gap between germline ends came to 11 bases. CDR3 nucleotide sequence: TGTGCCAGCCGGGGTGATGGAGAGACCCAGTACTTC. Amino acid sequence: CASRGDGETQYF.